Sequencing of this T cell receptor beta chain was carried out in a study of CDR3 diversity in severe acne. Trimming removed 3 bases at V and 0 bases at J, with 9 bases between. The CDR3 consists of 15 residues. From germline, CDR1 is SNHLY and CDR2 FYNNEI. In its sample, this clonotype was seen many times. TCRdb redid the calling of the PCR reads with MiXCR, one entry per CDR3 protein. Altogether tens of thousands of distinct CDR3 sequences are present, about 54% being singletons, with the ten largest covering around an eighth. Input material: blood. The gene calls are TRBV2 and TRBJ1-5, with D tentatively TRBD1 (6 bases). The receptor was isolated from a male donor in good health, without acne. CDR3 loop: CASSDPGASNQPQHF. DNA for the CDR3: TGTGCCAGCAGTGATCCAGGGGCTAGCAATCAGCCCCAGCATTTT.